This entry features one TCR beta chain sequence. Sequencing used immunoSEQ multiplex PCR; TCRdb keeps in-frame clones, though not all of them. The sample lists 390,000 or so clones, around nine tenths occurring once. Recruitment covered under 25 US areas and drew participants whose ages spanned about 18 to 90 years. Cohort 3 recovery required two negative PCRs, clearance, or symptom resolution. This sample was included in a study of blood T cell repertoires in COVID-19. About the study: Acute and convalescent COVID-19 samples came from the United States, Italy and Spain.

The ends were cut back, 10 bases at V and 8 bases at J, with 20 bases in the middle. The CDR3 is made up of 13 amino acids. Germline V lookup: CDR1 MNHEY, CDR2 SVGAGI. The chain employs TRBV6-5 and TRBJ1-2; D gene uncertain. The sequence derives from a woman aged 50 to 65 who had recovered from COVID-19. The material sequenced was PBMCs or T cells enriched from blood (not recorded which). CDR3 nucleotides: TGTGCCACCTCACCTGACTGGGGAGTAGGCTACACCTTC. It codes for CATSPDWGVGYTF.